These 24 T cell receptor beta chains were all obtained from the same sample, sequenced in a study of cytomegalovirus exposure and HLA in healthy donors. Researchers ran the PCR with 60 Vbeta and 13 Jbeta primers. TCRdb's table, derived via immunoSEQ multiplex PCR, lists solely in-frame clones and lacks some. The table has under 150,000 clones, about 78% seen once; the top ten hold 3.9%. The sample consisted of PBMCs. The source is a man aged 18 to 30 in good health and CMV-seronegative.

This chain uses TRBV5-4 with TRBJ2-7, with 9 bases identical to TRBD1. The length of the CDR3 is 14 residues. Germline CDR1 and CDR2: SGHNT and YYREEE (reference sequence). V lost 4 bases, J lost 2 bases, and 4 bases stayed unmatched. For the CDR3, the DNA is TGTGCCAGCAGCGGCGGGACAGGGCCCTACGAGCAGTACTTC. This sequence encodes CASSGGTGPYEQYF.

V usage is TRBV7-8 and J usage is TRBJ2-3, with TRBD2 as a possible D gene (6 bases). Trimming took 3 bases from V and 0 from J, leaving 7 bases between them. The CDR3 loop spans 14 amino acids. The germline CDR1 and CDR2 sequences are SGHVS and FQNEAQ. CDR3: CASSLAGSTDTQYF. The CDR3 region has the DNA TGTGCCAGCAGCTTGGCGGGGAGCACAGATACGCAGTATTTT.

The CDR3 reads CASSRDSDQPQHF. In DNA, the CDR3 is TGTGCCAGCAGTAGGGACAGCGATCAGCCCCAGCATTTT. The chain employs TRBV2 and TRBJ1-5; 7 bases align to TRBD1. The ends lost 5 bases at V and 5 bases at J; junction bases unmatched: 3. Germline CDR1 SNHLY, CDR2 FYNNEI. This CDR3 spans 13 amino acids. Variable domain in full (rest from reference TRBV2 and TRBJ1-5): EPEVTQTPSHQVTQMGQEVILRCVPISNHLYFYWYRQILGQKVEFLVSFYNNEISEKSEIFDDQFSVERPDGSNFTLKIRSTKLEDSAMYFCASSRDSDQPQHFGDGTRLSIL.

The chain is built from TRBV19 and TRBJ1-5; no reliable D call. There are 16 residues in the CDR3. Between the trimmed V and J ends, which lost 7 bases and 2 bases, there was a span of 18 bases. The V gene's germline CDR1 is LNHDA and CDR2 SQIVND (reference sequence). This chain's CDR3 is CASKSEGTRGNQPQHF. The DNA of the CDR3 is TGTGCCAGTAAGAGTGAGGGAACTAGGGGCAATCAGCCCCAGCATTTT.

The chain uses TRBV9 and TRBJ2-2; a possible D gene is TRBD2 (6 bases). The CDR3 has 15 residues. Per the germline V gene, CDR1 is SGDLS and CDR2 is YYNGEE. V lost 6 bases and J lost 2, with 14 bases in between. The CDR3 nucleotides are TGTGCCAGCAAGGAGGGCCAGGTCAACACCGGGGAGCTGTTTTTT. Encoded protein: CASKEGQVNTGELFF.

The CDR3 spells CAWSDVTTEGYEQYF. In DNA, the CDR3 is TGTGCCTGGAGCGACGTGACCACCGAGGGCTACGAGCAGTACTTC. This chain joins TRBV30 and TRBJ2-7; TRBD2 is a possible D gene (5 bases). Trimming took 3 bases from V and 3 from J, leaving 18 bases between them. Germline V gene sequence: CDR1 GTSNPN, CDR2 SVGIG (reference sequence). The CDR3 length is 15 residues.

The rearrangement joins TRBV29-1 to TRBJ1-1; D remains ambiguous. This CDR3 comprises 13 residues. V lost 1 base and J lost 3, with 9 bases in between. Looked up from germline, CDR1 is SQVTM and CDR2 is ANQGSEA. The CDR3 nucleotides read TGCAGCGTTGAAGGGCAGTTATACACTGAAGCTTTCTTT. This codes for CSVEGQLYTEAFF.

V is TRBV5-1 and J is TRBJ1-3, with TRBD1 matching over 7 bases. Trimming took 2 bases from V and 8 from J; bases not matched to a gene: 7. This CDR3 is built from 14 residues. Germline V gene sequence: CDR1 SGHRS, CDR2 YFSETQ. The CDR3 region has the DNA TGCGCCAGCAGCTTTACAGGGGACGGGGACACCATATATTTT. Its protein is CASSFTGDGDTIYF.

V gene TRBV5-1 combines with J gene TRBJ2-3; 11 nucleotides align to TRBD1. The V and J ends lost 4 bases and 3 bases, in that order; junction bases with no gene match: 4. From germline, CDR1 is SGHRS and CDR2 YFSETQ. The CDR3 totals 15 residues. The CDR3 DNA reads TGCGCCAGCAGCAGGACAGGGGGCGCGACAGATACGCAGTATTTT. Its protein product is CASSRTGGATDTQYF.

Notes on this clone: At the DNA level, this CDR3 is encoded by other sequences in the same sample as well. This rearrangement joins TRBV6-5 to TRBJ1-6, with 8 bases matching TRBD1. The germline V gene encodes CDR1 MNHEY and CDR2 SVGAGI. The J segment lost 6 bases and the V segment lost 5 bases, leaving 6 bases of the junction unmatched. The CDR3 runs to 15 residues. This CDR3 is CASSRRDRGNSPLHF. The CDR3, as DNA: TGTGCCAGCAGTCGACGCGACAGGGGTAATTCACCCCTCCACTTT.

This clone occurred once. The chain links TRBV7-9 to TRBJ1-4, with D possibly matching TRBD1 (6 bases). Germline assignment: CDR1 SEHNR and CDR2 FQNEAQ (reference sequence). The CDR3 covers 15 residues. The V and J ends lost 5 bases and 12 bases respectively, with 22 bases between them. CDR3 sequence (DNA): TGTGCCAGCAGCCCCGGACAGCAACCTGTGATGGAACTGTTTTTT. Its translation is CASSPGQQPVMELFF. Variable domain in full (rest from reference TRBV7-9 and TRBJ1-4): DTGVSQNPRHKITKRGQNVTFRCDPISEHNRLYWYRQTLGQGPEFLTYFQNEAQLEKSRLLSDRFSAERPKGSFSTLEIQRTEQGDSAMYLCASSPGQQPVMELFFGSGTQLSVL.

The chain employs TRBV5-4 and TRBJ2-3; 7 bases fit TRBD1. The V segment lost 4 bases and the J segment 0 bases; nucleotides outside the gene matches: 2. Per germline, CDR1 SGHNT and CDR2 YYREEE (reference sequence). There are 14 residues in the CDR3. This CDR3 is CASSLTGSTDTQYF. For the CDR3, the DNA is TGTGCCAGCAGCCTGACAGGGAGCACAGATACGCAGTATTTT.

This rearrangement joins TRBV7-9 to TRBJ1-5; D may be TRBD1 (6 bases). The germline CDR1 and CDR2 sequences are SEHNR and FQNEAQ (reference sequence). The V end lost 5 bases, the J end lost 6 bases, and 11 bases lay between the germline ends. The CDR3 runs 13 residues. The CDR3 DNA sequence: TGTGCCAGCAGCGAACAGGGCGGTCAGCCCCAGCATTTT. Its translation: CASSEQGGQPQHF.

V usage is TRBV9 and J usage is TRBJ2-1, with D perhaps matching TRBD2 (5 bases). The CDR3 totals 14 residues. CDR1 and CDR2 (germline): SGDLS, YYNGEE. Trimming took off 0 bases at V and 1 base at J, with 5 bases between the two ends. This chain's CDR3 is CASSVAGSYNEQFF. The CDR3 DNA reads TGTGCCAGCAGCGTAGCGGGATCCTACAATGAGCAGTTCTTC.

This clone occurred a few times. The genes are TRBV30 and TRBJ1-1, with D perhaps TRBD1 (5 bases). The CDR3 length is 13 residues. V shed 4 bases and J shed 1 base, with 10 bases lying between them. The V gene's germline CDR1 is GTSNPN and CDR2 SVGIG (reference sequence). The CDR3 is CAWNLDTNTEAFF. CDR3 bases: TGTGCCTGGAACCTGGACACGAACACTGAAGCTTTCTTT. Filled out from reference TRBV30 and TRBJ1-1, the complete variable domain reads SQTIHQWPATLVQPVGSPLSLECTVEGTSNPNLYWYRQAAGRGLQLLFYSVGIGQISSEVPQNLSASRPQDRQFILSSKKLLLSDSGFYLCAWNLDTNTEAFFGQGTRLTVV.

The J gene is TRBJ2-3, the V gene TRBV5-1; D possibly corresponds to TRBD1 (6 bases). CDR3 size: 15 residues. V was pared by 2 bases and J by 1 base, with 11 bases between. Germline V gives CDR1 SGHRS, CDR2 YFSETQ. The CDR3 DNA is TGCGCCAGCAGCTTCCAATCAGGGGGCACAGATACGCAGTATTTT. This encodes CASSFQSGGTDTQYF.

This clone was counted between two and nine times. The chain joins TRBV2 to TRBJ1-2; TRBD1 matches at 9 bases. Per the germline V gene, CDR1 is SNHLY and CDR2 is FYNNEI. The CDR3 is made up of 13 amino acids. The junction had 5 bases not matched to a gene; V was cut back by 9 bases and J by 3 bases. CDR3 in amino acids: CASDTGGYYGYTF. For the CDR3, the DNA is TGTGCCAGTGATACAGGGGGCTACTATGGCTACACCTTC.

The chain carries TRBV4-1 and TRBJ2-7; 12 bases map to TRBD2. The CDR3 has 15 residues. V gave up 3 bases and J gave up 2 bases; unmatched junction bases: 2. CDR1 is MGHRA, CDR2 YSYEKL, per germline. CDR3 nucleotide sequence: TGCGCCAGCAGCCACGGACTAGCGGGGACCTACGAGCAGTACTTC. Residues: CASSHGLAGTYEQYF.

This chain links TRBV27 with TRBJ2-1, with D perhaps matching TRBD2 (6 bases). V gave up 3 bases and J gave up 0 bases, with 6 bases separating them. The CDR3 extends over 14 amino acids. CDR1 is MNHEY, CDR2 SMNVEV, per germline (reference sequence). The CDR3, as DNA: TGTGCCAGCAGTTTCGGGAGCTCCTACAATGAGCAGTTCTTC. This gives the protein CASSFGSSYNEQFF.

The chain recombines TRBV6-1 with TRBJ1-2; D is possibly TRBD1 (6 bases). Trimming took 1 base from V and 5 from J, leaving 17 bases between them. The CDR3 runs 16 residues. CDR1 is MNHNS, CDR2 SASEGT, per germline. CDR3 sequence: CASSEGGYRELYGYTF. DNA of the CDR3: TGTGCCAGCAGTGAAGGGGGCTACAGGGAGTTATATGGCTACACCTTC.

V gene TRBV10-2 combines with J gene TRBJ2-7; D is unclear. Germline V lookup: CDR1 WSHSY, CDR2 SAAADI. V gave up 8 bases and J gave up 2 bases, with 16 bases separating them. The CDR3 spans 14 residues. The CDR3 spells CASEPGLPTYEQYF. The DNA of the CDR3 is TGCGCCAGCGAACCAGGCCTTCCTACCTACGAGCAGTACTTC.

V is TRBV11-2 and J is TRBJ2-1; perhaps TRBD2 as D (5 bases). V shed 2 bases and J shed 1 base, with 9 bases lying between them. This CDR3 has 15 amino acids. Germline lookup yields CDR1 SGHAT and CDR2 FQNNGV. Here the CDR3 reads CASSLLRRSYNEQFF. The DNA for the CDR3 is TGTGCCAGCAGCTTACTGAGGAGGTCCTACAATGAGCAGTTCTTC.

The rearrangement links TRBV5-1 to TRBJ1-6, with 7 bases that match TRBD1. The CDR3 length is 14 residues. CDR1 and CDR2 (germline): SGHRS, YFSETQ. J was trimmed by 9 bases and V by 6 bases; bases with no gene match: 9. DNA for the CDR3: TGCGCCAGCACCACCGACAGGGATGGTTCACCCCTCCACTTT. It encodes CASTTDRDGSPLHF. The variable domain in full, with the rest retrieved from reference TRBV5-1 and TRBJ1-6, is KAGVTQTPRYLIKTRGQQVTLSCSPISGHRSVSWYQQTPGQGLQFLFEYFSETQRNKGNFPGRFSGRQFSNSRSEMNVSTLELGDSALYLCASTTDRDGSPLHFGNGTRLTVT.

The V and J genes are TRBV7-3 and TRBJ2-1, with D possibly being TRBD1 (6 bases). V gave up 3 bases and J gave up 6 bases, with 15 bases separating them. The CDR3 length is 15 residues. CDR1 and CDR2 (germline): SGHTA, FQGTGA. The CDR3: CASSLRGRTLNEQFF. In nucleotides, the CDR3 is TGTGCCAGCAGCTTGAGGGGGAGAACCCTCAATGAGCAGTTCTTC.